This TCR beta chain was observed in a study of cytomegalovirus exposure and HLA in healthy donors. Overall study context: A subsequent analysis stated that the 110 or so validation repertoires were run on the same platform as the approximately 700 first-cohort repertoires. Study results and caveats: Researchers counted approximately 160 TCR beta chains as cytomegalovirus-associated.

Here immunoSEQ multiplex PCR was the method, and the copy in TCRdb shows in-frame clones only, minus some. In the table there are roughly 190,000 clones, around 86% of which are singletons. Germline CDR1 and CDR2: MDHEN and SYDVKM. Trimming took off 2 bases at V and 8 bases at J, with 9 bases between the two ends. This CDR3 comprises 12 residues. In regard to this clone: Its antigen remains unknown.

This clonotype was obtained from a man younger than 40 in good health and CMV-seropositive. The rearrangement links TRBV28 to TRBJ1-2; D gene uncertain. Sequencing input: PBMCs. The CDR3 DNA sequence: TGTGCCAGCAGTTTAAAAATCGGGGGCTACACCTTC. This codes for CASSLKIGGYTF.